The present TCR beta chain was sequenced within a study of shared clonotypes between healthy human individuals. About this clone: The target antigen is unknown.

Combining CD45RO+ cells with CCR7-negative CD45RA+ TemRA cells gave CD8 memory. General study points: Exclusively blood specimens were collected; tissue repertoires likely differ. It was observed that roughly 5.5% of naive CD4 clonotypes were shared across a handful of donors.

Assay execution took place at the deep level. Clones were read by immunoSEQ multiplex PCR, and TCRdb kept only the in-frame ones, dropping some. The sample lists about 92,000 clones, around 68% occurring once. Source material: memory CD8+ T cells sorted from blood. Indicated subset: CD45RO+ cells pooled with CCR7-negative TemRA cells. The sequence derives from a man younger than 45 in good health.

The CDR3 coding sequence is TGTGCCAGCAGAAAGGGGGCGGCGGACACAGATACGCAGTATTTT. Residues: CASRKGAADTDTQYF. The chain links TRBV6-1 to TRBJ2-3; 7 nucleotides match TRBD1. Germline lookup yields CDR1 MNHNS and CDR2 SASEGT. The CDR3 loop spans 15 amino acids. Trimming cost V 6 bases and J 2 bases; bases outside gene matches: 8.